Each of the 27 T cell receptor beta chains below was sequenced from the same sample in a study of CD8+CD57+ T cells in acquired aplastic anemia. TCR beta VDJ and CDR3 profiling used genomic DNA as template. TCRdb used MiXCR to reprocess the reads, holding one entry per CDR3 protein. In the table there are approximately 220,000 distinct CDR3 sequences, around 46% of which are singletons. The patients chosen for sequencing had shown expansion of CD8+CD57+ cells (detected by flow cytometry). The specimen sequenced was sorted CD4+, CD8+, or CD8+CD57+ T cells (not recorded which) from PBMCs. Every receptor here comes from a human donor with aplastic anemia.

This clonotype was counted a few times. CDR3: CAISESGESQETQYF. The CDR3 nucleotides read TGTGCCATCAGTGAAAGCGGGGAGTCCCAAGAGACCCAGTACTTC. This rearrangement joins TRBV10-3 to TRBJ2-5, with TRBD2 matching over 7 bases. The trim removed 3 bases at V and 1 base at J, leaving 5 bases unmatched. The V gene's germline CDR1 is ENHRY and CDR2 SYGVKD. The CDR3 consists of 15 residues.

This clonotype was picked up many times. The chain's CDR3 is CRVPGGGVVSEAFF. CDR3 in DNA: TGCAGGGTGCCAGGGGGTGGGGTTGTTTCTGAAGCTTTCTTT. The chain links TRBV20-1 to TRBJ1-1; 7 bases match TRBD1. Germline V gene data show CDR1 as DFQATT and CDR2 as SNEGSKA (reference sequence). The CDR3 has 14 residues.

Ten or more counts support this clonotype. V usage is TRBV7-8 and J usage is TRBJ2-1; D is unresolved. This CDR3 is built from 13 residues. Germline V gives CDR1 SGHVS, CDR2 FQNEAQ. V dropped 4 bases and J dropped 8 bases, with 12 bases sitting between them. The CDR3 DNA follows: TGTGCCAGCAGCTCCCCAAGATTGGATGAGCAGTTCTTC. It codes for CASSSPRLDEQFF.

The chain carries TRBV9 and TRBJ2-3; TRBD1 might be the D (6 bases). The CDR3 loop spans 15 amino acids. CDR1 is SGDLS, CDR2 YYNGEE, per germline. V gave up 4 bases and J gave up 0 bases, with 12 bases separating them. The CDR3 bases are TGTGCCAGCAGCTGGGGGACAACTAGCACAGATACGCAGTATTTT. Encoded protein: CASSWGTTSTDTQYF.

The chain is built from TRBV12-3 or TRBV12-4 and TRBJ1-1; D perhaps matches TRBD1 (6 bases). Deletions cut 6 bases from V and 6 bases from J, with 14 bases between. The CDR3 runs 13 residues. This CDR3 reads CASRKQGFAEAFF. In DNA, the CDR3 is TGTGCCAGCAGAAAACAGGGATTCGCTGAAGCTTTCTTT.

The chain is built from TRBV2 and TRBJ2-7; D gene uncertain. V shed 5 bases and J shed 2 bases, with 13 bases lying between them. Germline CDR1 SNHLY, CDR2 FYNNEI. There are 14 residues in the CDR3. CDR3 in DNA: TGTGCCAGCAGTTTTTCCAGAAAAACCTACGAGCAGTACTTC. Protein: CASSFSRKTYEQYF.

V gene TRBV29-1 combines with J gene TRBJ1-3, with 7 nucleotides matching TRBD1. Germline V lookup: CDR1 SQVTM, CDR2 ANQGSEA. CDR3 size: 13 residues. With V trimmed by 5 bases and J by 2 bases, 3 bases remained unmatched. The CDR3 DNA reads TGCAGCGTTATAACAGGGGCTGGAAACACCATATATTTT. Protein sequence: CSVITGAGNTIYF.

This clonotype was seen repeatedly, ten times or more. V and J are TRBV2 and TRBJ2-3; 11 bases fit TRBD2. The CDR3 is made up of 16 amino acids. Germline V gene lookup returns CDR1 SNHLY and CDR2 FYNNEI. Trimming at V came to 3 bases and at J to 4 bases, leaving 6 bases not matched to a gene. The CDR3 is CASSESSGRRADTQYF. As DNA, the CDR3 is TGTGCCAGCAGTGAGTCTAGCGGGAGGAGGGCAGATACGCAGTATTTT.

This clonotype was observed many times. CDR3 sequence reads: CATSDFGTLETQYF. DNA of the CDR3: TGTGCCACCAGTGATTTCGGCACATTGGAGACCCAGTACTTC. The chain employs TRBV24-1 and TRBJ2-5; D is unresolved. V was trimmed by 1 base and J by 5 bases, leaving 10 bases between them. The germline CDR1 and CDR2 sequences are KGHDR and SFDVKD. CDR3 size: 14 residues.

The chain is built from TRBV12-3 or TRBV12-4 and TRBJ1-6, with D uncertain. The V and J ends lost 5 bases and 0 bases respectively, with 20 bases between them. The CDR3 totals 19 residues. CDR3 region: CASSPIPSGESSYNSPLHF. The CDR3 nucleotides read TGTGCCAGCAGTCCTATTCCTAGCGGGGAGAGCTCCTATAATTCACCCCTCCACTTT.

This clonotype has at least ten counts. The rearrangement links TRBV7-9 to TRBJ2-7; the D gene is possibly TRBD2 (5 bases). The germline CDR1 and CDR2 sequences are SEHNR and FQNEAQ (reference sequence). This CDR3 is 13 amino acids long. V was trimmed by 5 bases and J by 6 bases, leaving 14 bases between them. In nucleotides, the CDR3 is TGTGCCAGCAGCCCACCCCTAGCTTCCGAGCAGTACTTC. This translates into CASSPPLASEQYF.

V gene TRBV20-1 combines with J gene TRBJ2-1; D might be TRBD2 (5 bases). V lost 0 bases and J 9 bases, leaving 21 bases between the germline ends. The CDR3 has 16 amino acids. The germline gives CDR1 DFQATT, CDR2 SNEGSKA (reference sequence). CDR3 nucleotide sequence: TGCAGTGCTAGAGATTCCACTAGTTCAAGTCTAGGTGAGCAGTTCTTC. It specifies CSARDSTSSSLGEQFF.

Worth noting for this clonotype: This sequence may be a read error, since a much larger clone differs from it by one base. The rearrangement links TRBV7-9 to TRBJ2-7; the D is unclear. Germline lookup yields CDR1 SEHNR and CDR2 FQNEAQ (reference sequence). V shed 5 bases and J shed 6 bases, with 14 bases lying between them. The CDR3 is made up of 13 amino acids. DNA of the CDR3: TGTGCCAGCAGCCCACATTTGACGGGCGAGCAGTACTTC. It codes for CASSPHLTGEQYF.

Comment on this clonotype: Being one base from a much bigger clone, this may be a read error. CDR3 in DNA: TGCGCCAGCAGCGGAATGGGACAGGGGGCGAGAAATTCACCCCCCCACTTT. Protein sequence: CASSGMGQGARNSPPHF. This chain uses TRBV5-1 with TRBJ1-6; TRBD1 agrees at 12 bases. Per the germline V gene, CDR1 is SGHRS and CDR2 is YFSETQ. The CDR3 is made up of 17 amino acids.

At least ten counts were recorded for this clonotype. This rearrangement joins TRBV14 to TRBJ1-1; D is uncertain. The ends were cut back, 0 bases at V and 9 bases at J, with 14 bases in the middle. The CDR3 is 14 amino acids. Germline V gene data show CDR1 as SGHDN and CDR2 as FVKESK. The CDR3 sequence is CASSQELEPEKAFF. For the CDR3, the DNA is TGTGCCAGCAGCCAAGAACTCGAGCCAGAGAAAGCTTTCTTT. Drawing the rest from reference TRBV14 and TRBJ1-1, the complete variable domain is EAGVTQFPSHSVIEKGQTVTLRCDPISGHDNLYWYRRVMGKEIKFLLHFVKESKQDESGMPNNRFLAERTGGTYSTLKVQPAELEDSGVYFCASSQELEPEKAFFGQGTRLTVV.

Ten or more counts support this clonotype. The chain employs TRBV20-1 and TRBJ1-1; weak D call: TRBD1 (5 bases). V was shortened by 0 bases and J by 5 bases, with 10 bases between the two germline ends. The germline V gene has CDR1 DFQATT and CDR2 SNEGSKA (reference sequence). This CDR3 is built from 13 residues. CDR3 residues: CSAREAGRTEAFF. CDR3 DNA: TGCAGTGCTAGAGAGGCAGGGCGGACTGAAGCTTTCTTT.

Points on this clonotype: The junction departs from germline at one end; a sequencing error may be responsible. CDR3 region: CSVEGTSSGYEQYF. The CDR3 region has the DNA TGCAGCGTGGAAGGGACTAGCAGCGGCTACGAGCAGTACTTC. This chain links TRBV29-1 with TRBJ2-7; 9 positions match TRBD2. The germline V gene has CDR1 SQVTM and CDR2 ANQGSEA. This CDR3 spans 14 amino acids.

The rearrangement uses TRBV10-3 and TRBJ2-7; D call uncertain. The CDR3 covers 11 residues. Germline CDR1 and CDR2: ENHRY and SYGVKD. Trimming shortened V by 4 bases and J by 5 bases, and 6 bases separated the two germline ends. CDR3 DNA: TGTGCCATCAGTGGGGATGACGAGCAGTACTTC. Translated: CAISGDDEQYF.

The chain employs TRBV7-9 and TRBJ1-5; TRBD1 might be the D (5 bases). V lost 2 bases to trimming and J lost 7 bases, with 9 bases between them. Germline CDR1 and CDR2: SEHNR and FQNEAQ (reference sequence). The CDR3 has 13 amino acids. The CDR3 nucleotides are TGTGCCAGCAGCTTAAATCAGGGACAGCCCCAGCATTTT. Encoded protein: CASSLNQGQPQHF.

The gene calls are TRBV4-1 and TRBJ1-1; D is undetermined. The CDR3 has 15 amino acids. V shed 3 bases and J shed 4 bases, with 15 bases lying between them. Germline-derived CDR1 and CDR2 are MGHRA and YSYEKL. The CDR3 DNA is TGCGCCAGCAGCCACCACCTTAACATGAGCACTGAAGCTTTCTTT. The encoded protein is CASSHHLNMSTEAFF.

This clonotype was detected many times. V gene TRBV29-1 combines with J gene TRBJ2-1; the match to TRBD2 covers 8 bases. V dropped 5 bases and J dropped 4; count of bases not matched to a gene: 4. Looked up from germline, CDR1 is SQVTM and CDR2 is ANQGSEA. The CDR3 is 13 amino acids. In nucleotides, the CDR3 is TGCAGCGTTTTCGGGGGGGGTTACAATGAGCAGTTCTTC. It translates to CSVFGGGYNEQFF.

This clonotype occurred many times. This chain links TRBV29-1 with TRBJ2-1; maybe TRBD1 (5 bases). The germline V gene has CDR1 SQVTM and CDR2 ANQGSEA. Between the trimmed V and J ends, which lost 4 bases and 4 bases, there was a span of 17 bases. This CDR3 is built from 15 residues. As DNA, the CDR3 is TGCAGCGTTGCAGGTGGACATTCCCAATACAATGAGCAGTTCTTC. Amino acid sequence: CSVAGGHSQYNEQFF.

This chain links TRBV6-6 with TRBJ1-2; the D is unclear. This CDR3 has 14 amino acids. Germline-derived CDR1 and CDR2 are MNHNY and SVGAGI (reference sequence). V lost 7 bases to trimming and J lost 2 bases, with 14 bases between them. CDR3: CASKPTGNNYGYTF. The DNA of the CDR3 is TGTGCCAGCAAGCCGACGGGGAACAACTATGGCTACACCTTC.

This clonotype appeared a few times. The V call is TRBV10-3, the J call TRBJ2-3, with 10 bases lining up with TRBD2. The CDR3 spans 14 residues. The germline gives CDR1 ENHRY, CDR2 SYGVKD. The V gene end was trimmed by 6 bases and the J gene end by 3 bases; junction bases not matched to a gene: 3. CDR3 residues: CAIRGTSDTDTQYF. CDR3 in DNA: TGTGCCATCAGGGGGACTAGCGATACAGATACGCAGTATTTT.

In the case of this clonotype: One junction end does not reproduce the germline sequence, and a read error may be involved. The chain couples TRBV15 to TRBJ2-6; D is uncertain. The CDR3 covers 17 residues. The germline gives CDR1 LNHNV, CDR2 YYDKDF (reference sequence). The CDR3: CASSLVALSSGANVLTF. As DNA, the CDR3 is TGTGCCAGCAGCTTGGTTGCCCTAAGTTCTGGGGCCAACGTCCTGACTTTC.

This clonotype was detected ten times or more. CDR3 DNA: TGTGCCAGCAGCTCCCAGGGGCTTCCCTACGAGCAGTACTTC. This translates into CASSSQGLPYEQYF. This chain links TRBV13 with TRBJ2-7; D may be TRBD1 (6 bases). Germline V gene lookup returns CDR1 PRHDT and CDR2 FYEKMQ (reference sequence). This CDR3 has 14 amino acids. V lost 4 bases, J lost 2 bases, and 12 bases lay in between.

This chain's CDR3 is CAIKEAGGHSPLHF. The CDR3 DNA is TGTGCCATCAAGGAGGCAGGAGGTCACTCACCCCTCCACTTT. J is TRBJ1-6 and V is TRBV10-3, with D uncertain. V lost 7 bases, J lost 10 bases, and 17 bases lay in between. CDR3 length: 14 amino acids. The V gene's germline CDR1 is ENHRY and CDR2 SYGVKD.